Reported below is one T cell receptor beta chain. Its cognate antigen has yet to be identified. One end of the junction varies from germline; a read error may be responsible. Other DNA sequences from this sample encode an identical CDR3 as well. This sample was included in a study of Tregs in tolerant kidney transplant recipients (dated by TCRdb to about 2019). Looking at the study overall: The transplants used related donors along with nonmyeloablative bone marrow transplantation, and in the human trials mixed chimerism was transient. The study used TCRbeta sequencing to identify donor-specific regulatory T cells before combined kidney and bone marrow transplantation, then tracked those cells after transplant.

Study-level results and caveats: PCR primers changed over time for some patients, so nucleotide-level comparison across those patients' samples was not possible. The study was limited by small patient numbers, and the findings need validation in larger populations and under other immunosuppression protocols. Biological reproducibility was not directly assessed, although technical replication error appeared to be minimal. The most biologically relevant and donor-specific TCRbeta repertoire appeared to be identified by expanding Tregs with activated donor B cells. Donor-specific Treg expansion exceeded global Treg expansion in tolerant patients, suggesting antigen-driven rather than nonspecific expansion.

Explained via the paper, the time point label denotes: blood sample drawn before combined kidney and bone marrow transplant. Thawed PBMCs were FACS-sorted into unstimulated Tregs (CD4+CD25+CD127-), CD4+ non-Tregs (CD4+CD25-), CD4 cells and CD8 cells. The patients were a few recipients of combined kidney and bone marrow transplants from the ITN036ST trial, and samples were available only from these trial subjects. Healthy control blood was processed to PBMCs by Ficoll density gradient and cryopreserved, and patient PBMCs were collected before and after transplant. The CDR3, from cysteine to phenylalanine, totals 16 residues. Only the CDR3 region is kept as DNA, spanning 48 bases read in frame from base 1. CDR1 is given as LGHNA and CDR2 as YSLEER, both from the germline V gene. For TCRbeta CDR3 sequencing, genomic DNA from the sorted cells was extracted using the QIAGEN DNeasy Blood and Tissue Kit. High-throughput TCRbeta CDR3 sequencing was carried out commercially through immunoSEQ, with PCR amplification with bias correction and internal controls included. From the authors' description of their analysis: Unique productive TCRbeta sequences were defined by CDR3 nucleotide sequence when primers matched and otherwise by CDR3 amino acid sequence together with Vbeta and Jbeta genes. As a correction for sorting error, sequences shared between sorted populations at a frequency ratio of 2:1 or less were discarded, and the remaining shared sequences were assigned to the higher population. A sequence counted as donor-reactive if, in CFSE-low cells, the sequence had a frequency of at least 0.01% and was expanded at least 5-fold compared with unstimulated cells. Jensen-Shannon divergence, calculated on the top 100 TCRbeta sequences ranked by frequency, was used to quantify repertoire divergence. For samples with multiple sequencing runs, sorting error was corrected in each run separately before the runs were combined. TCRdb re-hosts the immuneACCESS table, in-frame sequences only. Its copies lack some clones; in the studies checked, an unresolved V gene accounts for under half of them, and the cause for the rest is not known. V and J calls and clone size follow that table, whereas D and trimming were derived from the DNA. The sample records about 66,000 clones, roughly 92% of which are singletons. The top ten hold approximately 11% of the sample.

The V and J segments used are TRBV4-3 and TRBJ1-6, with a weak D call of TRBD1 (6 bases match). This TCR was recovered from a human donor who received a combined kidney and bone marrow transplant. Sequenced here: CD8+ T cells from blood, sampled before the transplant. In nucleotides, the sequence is TGCGCCAGCAGCCAGCGACGAGGGGGATCAAATTCCCCCCTCCACTTT. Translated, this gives CASSQRRGGSNSPLHF.